What follows are 16 T cell receptor beta chains derived from one specimen sequenced in a study of regulatory T cells in long-lasting Graves disease. To make TCR beta libraries, researchers used iRepertoire HTBI primers and Arm-PCR of CDR3 regions. TCRdb fed the multiplex PCR reads into MiXCR, producing one record per CDR3 protein. The sample consists of some 490,000 distinct CDR3 sequences, 12% of them appearing once. Time point meaning: newly diagnosed GD, antithyroid drugs for less than 3 months. The TCR library was made from RNA that had been extracted from PBMCs in TRIzol. Separately, the same data were catalogued under a study of T cells in Graves' hyperthyroidism and ophthalmopathy.

The source was peripheral blood mononuclear cells (PBMCs), collected at new diagnosis, from a patient treated with antithyroid drugs. The receptor source for this set is a woman in her thirties with Graves disease.

This clonotype has at least ten counts. The chain joins TRBV2 to TRBJ2-1, with no clear D. With 3 bases removed from V and 0 bases from J, the gap between germline ends came to 12 bases. Germline CDR1 is SNHLY and CDR2 is FYNNEI. This CDR3 comprises 16 residues. In nucleotides, the CDR3 is TGTGCCAGCAGTGAGTGGAGACCCCTCTCCTACAATGAGCAGTTCTTC. Amino acid sequence: CASSEWRPLSYNEQFF.

This clonotype was detected ten times or more. The genes are TRBV7-6 and TRBJ2-5; perhaps TRBD2 as D (6 bases). CDR1 is SGHVS and CDR2 is FNYEAQ in the germline V gene. V lost 3 bases and J lost 5, with 16 bases in between. The CDR3 has 15 residues. The CDR3 protein is CASSLGTSLGETQYF. The CDR3 DNA follows: TGTGCCAGCAGCTTGGGCACTAGCTTGGGGGAGACCCAGTACTTC. The full variable domain, completed using reference TRBV7-6 and TRBJ2-5, is GAGVSQSPRYKVTKRGQDVALRCDPISGHVSLYWYRQALGQGPEFLTYFNYEAQQDKSGLPNDRFSAERPEGSISTLTIQRTEQRDSAMYRCASSLGTSLGETQYFGPGTRLLVL.

The table lists this clonotype with many counts. The chain recombines TRBV2 with TRBJ2-7; 10 bases agree with TRBD2. Germline values: CDR1 SNHLY, CDR2 FYNNEI. This CDR3 comprises 15 residues. V dropped 3 bases and J dropped 5; count of bases not matched to a gene: 7. The CDR3 DNA sequence: TGTGCCAGCAGTGATGTAGCGGGAGGTTCCCACGAGCAGTACTTC. Translated: CASSDVAGGSHEQYF. The variable domain in full, with the rest retrieved from reference TRBV2 and TRBJ2-7, is EPEVTQTPSHQVTQMGQEVILRCVPISNHLYFYWYRQILGQKVEFLVSFYNNEISEKSEIFDDQFSVERPDGSNFTLKIRSTKLEDSAMYFCASSDVAGGSHEQYFGPGTRLTVT.

This clonotype was seen ten or more times. This rearrangement joins TRBV7-8 to TRBJ1-1; D gene ambiguous. The CDR3 covers 15 residues. V lost 4 bases and J lost 4, with 16 bases in between. Germline CDR1 is SGHVS and CDR2 is FQNEAQ. The CDR3 spells CASSYIGGWPTEAFF. CDR3 nucleotides: TGTGCCAGCAGCTACATAGGAGGGTGGCCCACTGAAGCTTTCTTT.

In this sample, this clonotype turned up many times. The V gene is TRBV24-1, the J gene TRBJ2-3; 13 bases map to TRBD2. Germline V gene data show CDR1 as KGHDR and CDR2 as SFDVKD. V lost 2 bases and J lost 3; bases outside the gene matches: 4. This CDR3 region has 17 residues. DNA of the CDR3: TGTGCCACCAGTGATTGGAAACTAGCGGGAGGGACAGATACGCAGTATTTT. Protein sequence: CATSDWKLAGGTDTQYF.

The chain links TRBV29-1 to TRBJ1-1; TRBD1 agrees at 7 bases. Germline lookup yields CDR1 SQVTM and CDR2 ANQGSEA. J lost 1 base, V lost 5 bases, and 4 bases had no gene match. The CDR3 is 13 residues long. CDR3 loop: CSVRGQPNTEAFF. Written as DNA, the CDR3 is TGCAGCGTTCGGGGACAGCCGAACACTGAAGCTTTCTTT.

In this sample, this clonotype turned up many times. The chain joins TRBV20-1 to TRBJ2-5; D is undetermined. Trimming took off 5 bases at V and 4 bases at J, with 20 bases between the two ends. Germline CDR1 and CDR2: DFQATT and SNEGSKA (reference sequence). This CDR3 is built from 15 residues. Written as DNA, the CDR3 is TGCAGTGCTCCACACCCCTTTACCAGTAGAGAGACCCAGTACTTC. Translated, it gives CSAPHPFTSRETQYF.

This clonotype was observed a handful of times. This chain connects TRBV19 to TRBJ1-3; no reliable D call. The V gene's germline CDR1 is LNHDA and CDR2 SQIVND (reference sequence). The length of the CDR3 is 12 residues. Between the trimmed V and J ends, which lost 4 bases and 2 bases, there was a span of 3 bases. Here the CDR3 DNA reads TGTGCCAGTAGTAGGGCTGGAAACACCATATATTTT. This gives the protein CASSRAGNTIYF.

This clonotype was seen a handful of times. V is TRBV9 and J is TRBJ1-4, with 9 nucleotides matching TRBD1. The V gene end was trimmed by 4 bases and the J gene end by 7 bases; junction bases not matched to a gene: 8. Germline V gene sequence: CDR1 SGDLS, CDR2 YYNGEE. The CDR3 sequence is 15 residues long. CDR3: CASSRTGDASEKLFF. The CDR3 DNA follows: TGTGCCAGCAGCCGGACAGGGGACGCAAGTGAAAAACTGTTTTTT.

V usage is TRBV25-1 and J usage is TRBJ2-1; 8 nucleotides align to TRBD2. The V gene's germline CDR1 is MGHDK and CDR2 SYGVNS. V was pared by 6 bases and J by 4 bases, with 2 bases of the junction left unmatched. CDR3 length: 13 amino acids. The CDR3 nucleotides read TGTGCCAGCAGGCGGGAGGTTTACAATGAGCAGTTCTTC. Translation: CASRREVYNEQFF.

This clonotype showed up many times. J is TRBJ2-5 and V is TRBV7-9, with TRBD1 matching 11 bases. CDR3 length: 15 residues. V lost 5 bases and J lost 5; bases outside the gene matches: 7. The germline V gene encodes CDR1 SEHNR and CDR2 FQNEAQ (reference sequence). This CDR3 is CASSKGQGAVETQYF. In DNA form, the CDR3 reads TGTGCCAGCAGCAAAGGACAGGGGGCGGTGGAGACCCAGTACTTC.

This clonotype was detected a few times. The chain couples TRBV6-1 to TRBJ2-7; perhaps TRBD2 as D (6 bases). V shed 5 bases and J shed 5 bases, with 13 bases lying between them. There are 13 residues in the CDR3. Per germline, CDR1 MNHNS and CDR2 SASEGT. CDR3 sequence reads: CASSLGSYHEQYF. CDR3 DNA: TGTGCCAGCAGTCTCGGGAGCTACCACGAGCAGTACTTC.

V gene TRBV4-1 combines with J gene TRBJ2-1; no firm D call. The germline V gene has CDR1 MGHRA and CDR2 YSYEKL. V was pared by 1 base and J by 5 bases, with 12 bases between. The CDR3 spans 15 residues. The CDR3 DNA follows: TGCGCCAGCAGCCAAGTGTGGCTGTACGACAATGAGCAGTTCTTC. Protein product: CASSQVWLYDNEQFF.

This clonotype has more than one count but fewer than ten. A read error may be the cause here, since a much bigger clone is one base away. V gene TRBV27 combines with J gene TRBJ2-3, with D perhaps matching TRBD1 or TRBD2 (5 bases each). This CDR3 contains 15 residues. From germline, CDR1 is MNHEY and CDR2 SMNVEV (reference sequence). Written as DNA, the CDR3 is TGTGCCAGCAAGGGGACGGTAGGATACACAGATGCGCAGTATTTT. Amino acid sequence: CASKGTVGYTDAQYF.

With regard to this clonotype: A far larger clone is only one base removed, so a read error is likely. This chain uses TRBV7-2 with TRBJ2-5; 9 bases align to TRBD1. The CDR3 totals 17 residues. The germline V gene encodes CDR1 SGHTA and CDR2 FQGNSA. Here the CDR3 DNA reads TGTGCCAGCAGCTTAGGGGGGACAGGGACTGGCCAAGAGACCCGGTACTTC. Protein sequence: CASSLGGTGTGQETRYF.

This clonotype was seen many times. This sequence joins TRBV10-3 and TRBJ2-1; tentative D call: TRBD1 (6 bases). Germline V lookup: CDR1 ENHRY, CDR2 SYGVKD. The CDR3 covers 14 residues. The V and J ends lost 6 bases and 7 bases respectively, with 16 bases between them. The CDR3: CAISQGTYKNEQFF. The CDR3 DNA reads TGTGCCATCAGCCAGGGGACCTACAAGAATGAGCAGTTCTTC.